This T cell receptor (beta chain) emerged from a study of shared T cell receptors in the human thymus. Trimming took 4 bases from V and 4 from J, leaving 6 bases between them. The CDR3 consists of 12 residues. The germline V gene encodes CDR1 SGHRS and CDR2 YFSETQ. Repertoires were generated with immunoSEQ multiplex PCR, while TCRdb's copy carries only in-frame clones and drops some. The table records 600,000 or so clones, around 87% of them present only once. The data also belong to a second study, concerning human thymus T cells. In that study: Donation was from healthy Finnish infants who were having corrective surgery that addressed congenital heart defects. Thymic repertoires from unrelated individuals overlapped highly, related research reported.

The chain links TRBV5-1 to TRBJ2-1; D is ambiguous. The specimen was thymocytes. The TCR was taken from a boy less than two years old with a congenital heart defect. The CDR3 region is CASSGLYNEQFF. As DNA, the CDR3 is TGCGCCAGCAGCGGTCTATACAATGAGCAGTTCTTC. Looking up the rest from reference TRBV5-1 and TRBJ2-1 gives the full variable domain: KAGVTQTPRYLIKTRGQQVTLSCSPISGHRSVSWYQQTPGQGLQFLFEYFSETQRNKGNFPGRFSGRQFSNSRSEMNVSTLELGDSALYLCASSGLYNEQFFGPGTRLTVL.